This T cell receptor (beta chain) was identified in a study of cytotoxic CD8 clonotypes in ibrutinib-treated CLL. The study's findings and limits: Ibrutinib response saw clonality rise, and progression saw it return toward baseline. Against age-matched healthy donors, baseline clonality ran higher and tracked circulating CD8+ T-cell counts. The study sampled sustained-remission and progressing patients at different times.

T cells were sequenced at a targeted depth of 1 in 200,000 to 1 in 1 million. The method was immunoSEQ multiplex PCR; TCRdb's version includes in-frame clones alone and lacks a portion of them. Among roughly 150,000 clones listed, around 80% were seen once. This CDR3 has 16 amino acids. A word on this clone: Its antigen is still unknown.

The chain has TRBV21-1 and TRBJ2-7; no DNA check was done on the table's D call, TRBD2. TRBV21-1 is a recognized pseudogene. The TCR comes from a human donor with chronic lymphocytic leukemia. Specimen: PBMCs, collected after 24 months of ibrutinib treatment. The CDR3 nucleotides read TGTGCCAGCAGCAAAAGACTAGCGGGGGACCCTTACGAGCAGTACTTC. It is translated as CASSKRLAGDPYEQYF.